One sample yielded the 17 T cell receptor beta chains listed below, sequenced in a study of T cell changes during pregnancy in multiple sclerosis. The assay was immunoSEQ multiplex PCR, and TCRdb's table has in-frame clones only and misses some. The sample holds fewer than 85,000 clones, 85% to 95% seen once. The material sequenced was peripheral blood, taken in the third trimester of pregnancy. The receptors shown here come from a female donor in good health, enrolled as a control in a pregnancy study.

The chain combines TRBV28 with TRBJ2-1, with 9 bases matching TRBD2. This CDR3 is built from 16 residues. The germline gives CDR1 MDHEN, CDR2 SYDVKM. V gave up 3 bases and J gave up 3 bases; unmatched junction bases: 6. CDR3 amino acids: CASSLSLAGFYNEQFF. DNA for the CDR3: TGTGCCAGCAGTTTGTCACTAGCGGGTTTCTACAATGAGCAGTTCTTC.

This clone appeared a single time. The genes are TRBV15 and TRBJ1-2; 7 bases fit TRBD1. Germline V lookup: CDR1 LNHNV, CDR2 YYDKDF (reference sequence). V gave up 0 bases and J gave up 13 bases; unmatched junction bases: 8. The CDR3 has 13 residues. The CDR3 nucleotides are TGTGCCACCAGCAGAGATCGGGATGCAGGGGGCACCTTC. It translates to CATSRDRDAGGTF.

This chain joins TRBV5-6 and TRBJ1-5; 7 nucleotides align to TRBD1. The germline V gene encodes CDR1 SGHDT and CDR2 YYEEEE. The CDR3 runs to 15 residues. Losses at the gene ends were 4 bases for V and 2 bases for J; bases not matched to a gene: 6. CDR3 loop: CASSLTGPRNQPQHF. The CDR3 DNA reads as TGTGCCAGCAGCCTGACAGGGCCCCGCAATCAGCCCCAGCATTTT.

The chain has TRBV25-1 and TRBJ2-7, with 8 bases matching TRBD1. The germline V gene encodes CDR1 MGHDK and CDR2 SYGVNS. V lost 3 bases, J lost 7 bases, and 8 bases stayed unmatched. The CDR3 extends over 14 amino acids. CDR3 coding DNA: TGTGCCAGCAGTGAGCCGGACAGGGCGGGGGAGCAGTACTTC. Translated: CASSEPDRAGEQYF.

This clone showed up just once. The chain carries TRBV6-1 and TRBJ2-5; D gene unclear. The CDR3 spans 14 residues. V lost 2 bases and J 5 bases, leaving 12 bases between the germline ends. The germline CDR1 and CDR2 sequences are MNHNS and SASEGT. The CDR3 nucleotides read TGTGCCAGCAGTGAAATGACTCCCGGTGAGACCCAGTACTTC. This codes for CASSEMTPGETQYF.

This clone was counted a few times. The rearrangement uses TRBV28 and TRBJ1-2; 7 positions match TRBD1. Looked up from germline, CDR1 is MDHEN and CDR2 is SYDVKM. The trim removed 3 bases at V and 8 bases at J, leaving 3 bases unmatched. The CDR3 is 12 amino acids. In DNA, the CDR3 is TGTGCCAGCAGTTTGAGGGGGCTGGGCTACACCTTC. This encodes CASSLRGLGYTF.

The chain uses TRBV19 and TRBJ1-5; D is perhaps TRBD1 (6 bases). The germline gives CDR1 LNHDA, CDR2 SQIVND (reference sequence). Trimming left V 7 bases short and J 5 bases short, with 15 bases between. The CDR3 has 14 residues. CDR3 nucleotides: TGTGCCAGTACAGGGGATTCGGTATATCAGCCCCAGCATTTT. Amino acid sequence: CASTGDSVYQPQHF.

The V and J genes are TRBV28 and TRBJ1-5; D remains unclear. CDR3 length: 15 amino acids. Germline assignment: CDR1 MDHEN and CDR2 SYDVKM. V was cut by 3 bases and J by 2 bases, with 11 bases left in between. This CDR3 is CASSFRGRGNQPQHF. The CDR3 DNA reads TGTGCCAGCAGTTTCCGGGGTAGGGGCAATCAGCCCCAGCATTTT.

Turning to this clone: The sample holds other DNA sequences that translate to the same CDR3. The chain uses TRBV28 and TRBJ1-1, with a possible D match to TRBD1 (5 bases). V was pared by 2 bases and J by 0 bases, with 7 bases between. The germline CDR1 and CDR2 sequences are MDHEN and SYDVKM. The CDR3 is made up of 14 amino acids. CDR3 bases: TGTGCCAGCAGTTTAGGGGCAGTGAACACTGAAGCTTTCTTT. Protein: CASSLGAVNTEAFF.

This clone was recorded only once. The chain recombines TRBV1 with TRBJ1-4; TRBD1, as called in the table, went unchecked against the DNA. TRBV1 is a listed pseudogene. The CDR3 totals 18 residues. DNA for the CDR3: TGCACCAGCAAAATCAACACGGACACCTGTTCAACTAATGAAAAACTGTTTTTT. Amino acid sequence: CTSKINTDTCSTNEKLFF.

The chain uses TRBV10-3 and TRBJ2-3; 12 nucleotides match TRBD2. Looked up from germline, CDR1 is ENHRY and CDR2 is SYGVKD. This CDR3 is 17 amino acids long. The V and J ends lost 4 bases and 6 bases, in that order; junction bases with no gene match: 11. The CDR3: CAISAGLAGGPADTQYF. The CDR3 DNA sequence: TGTGCCATCAGTGCGGGGCTAGCGGGGGGGCCTGCCGATACGCAGTATTTT.

This clone has only a few counts. The J gene is TRBJ2-2, the V gene TRBV4-2, with 7 bases matching TRBD2. V shed 2 bases and J 5 bases; nucleotides not matched to a gene: 5. CDR3 size: 15 residues. Per germline, CDR1 LGHNA and CDR2 YNFKEQ. CDR3 DNA sequence: TGTGCCAGCAGCCAACCGGGAGGAGGTACCGGGGAGCTGTTTTTT. Protein product: CASSQPGGGTGELFF.

The chain combines TRBV5-6 with TRBJ2-3; a possible D gene is TRBD2 (6 bases). The germline V gene has CDR1 SGHDT and CDR2 YYEEEE. Trimming removed 4 bases at V and 6 bases at J, with 21 bases between. The CDR3 spans 16 residues. In DNA, the CDR3 is TGTGCCAGCAGCGGCTTGCGTGGGGGGATATGGGATACGCAGTATTTT. Translated: CASSGLRGGIWDTQYF. Complete variable domain (other parts from reference TRBV5-6 and TRBJ2-3): DAGVTQSPTHLIKTRGQQVTLRCSPKSGHDTVSWYQQALGQGPQFIFQYYEEEERQRGNFPDRFSGHQFPNYSSELNVNALLLGDSALYLCASSGLRGGIWDTQYFGPGTRLTVL.

This chain connects TRBV19 to TRBJ2-7; 14 positions match TRBD2. This CDR3 has 14 amino acids. Germline V lookup: CDR1 LNHDA, CDR2 SQIVND (reference sequence). V lost 5 bases and J lost 7; bases outside the gene matches: 4. The CDR3 protein is CASSSGLAGEEQYF. The CDR3 coding sequence is TGTGCCAGTAGTTCGGGACTAGCGGGAGAGGAGCAGTACTTC.

The chain joins TRBV16 to TRBJ2-2; 9 positions match TRBD2. The junction had 6 bases not matched to a gene; V was cut back by 1 base and J by 3 bases. Germline assignment: CDR1 KGHSY and CDR2 FQNENV. The CDR3 is 17 amino acids. Written as DNA, the CDR3 is TGTGCCAGCAGCCAATACTCTAGACTAGCGGACACCGGGGAGCTGTTTTTT. This sequence encodes CASSQYSRLADTGELFF. Together with reference TRBV16 and TRBJ2-2, the CDR3 gives the full variable domain: GEEVAQTPKHLVRGEGQKAKLYCAPIKGHSYVFWYQQVLKNEFKFLISFQNENVFDETGMPKERFSAKCLPNSPCSLEIQATKLEDSAVYFCASSQYSRLADTGELFFGEGSRLTVL.

This clone appeared a few times. The rearrangement joins TRBV5-5 to TRBJ1-2; 9 bases agree with TRBD1. This CDR3 has 16 amino acids. The germline CDR1 and CDR2 sequences are SGHKS and YYEKEE (reference sequence). V shed 0 bases, J shed 6 bases, and the junction held 9 bases outside the gene matches. The DNA of the CDR3 is TGTGCCAGCAGCTTGGATGGGACCGGGACAGGGCATGGCTACACCTTC. This gives the protein CASSLDGTGTGHGYTF.

V is TRBV11-3 and J is TRBJ2-3; 12 bases match TRBD2. CDR3 length: 16 residues. Germline trimming cut 5 bases from V and 4 bases from J; bases unmatched to any gene: 7. The V gene's germline CDR1 is SGHNT and CDR2 YENEEA. The CDR3 spells CASSPTSGSTADTQYF. The DNA of the CDR3 is TGTGCCAGCAGCCCGACTAGCGGGAGTACCGCAGATACGCAGTATTTT.